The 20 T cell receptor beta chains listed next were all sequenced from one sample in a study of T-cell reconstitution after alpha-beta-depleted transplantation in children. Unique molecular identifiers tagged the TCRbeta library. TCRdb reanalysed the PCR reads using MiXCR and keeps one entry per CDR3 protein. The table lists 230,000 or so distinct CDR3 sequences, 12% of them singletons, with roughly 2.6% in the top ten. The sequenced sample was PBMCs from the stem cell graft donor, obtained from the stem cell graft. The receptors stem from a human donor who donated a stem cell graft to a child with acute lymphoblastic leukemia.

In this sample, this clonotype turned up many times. The CDR3 protein is CSGGRELPDTQYF. The CDR3, as DNA: TGCAGCGGCGGGCGGGAGCTGCCAGATACGCAGTATTTT. The chain employs TRBV29-1 and TRBJ2-3, with TRBD2 identical over 7 bases. The trim removed 7 bases at V and 4 bases at J, leaving 8 bases unmatched. Germline V gene data show CDR1 as SQVTM and CDR2 as ANQGSEA. This CDR3 region has 13 residues.

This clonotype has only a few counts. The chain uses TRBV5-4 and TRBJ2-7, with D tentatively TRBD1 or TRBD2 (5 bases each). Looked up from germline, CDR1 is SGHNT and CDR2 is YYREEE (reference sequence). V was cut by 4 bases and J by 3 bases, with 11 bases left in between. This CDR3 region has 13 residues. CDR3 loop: CASSRDPDYEQYF. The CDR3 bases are TGTGCCAGCAGCCGGGACCCAGACTACGAGCAGTACTTC.

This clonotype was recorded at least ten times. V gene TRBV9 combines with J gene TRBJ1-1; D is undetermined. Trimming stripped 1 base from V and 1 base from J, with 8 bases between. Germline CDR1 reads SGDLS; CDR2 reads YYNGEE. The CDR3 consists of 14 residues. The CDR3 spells CASSVKGQNTEAFF. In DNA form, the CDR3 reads TGTGCCAGCAGCGTAAAGGGCCAGAACACTGAAGCTTTCTTT. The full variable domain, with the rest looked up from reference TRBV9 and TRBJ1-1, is DSGVTQTPKHLITATGQRVTLRCSPRSGDLSVYWYQQSLDQGLQFLIQYYNGEERAKGNILERFSAQQFPDLHSELNLSSLELGDSALYFCASSVKGQNTEAFFGQGTRLTVV.

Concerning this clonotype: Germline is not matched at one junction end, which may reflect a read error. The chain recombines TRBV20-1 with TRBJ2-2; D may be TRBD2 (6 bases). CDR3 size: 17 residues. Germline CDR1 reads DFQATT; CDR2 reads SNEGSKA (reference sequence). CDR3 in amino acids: CCASIRGTPRDTGELFF. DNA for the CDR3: TGCTGTGCTAGTATTCGGGGGACCCCCAGGGACACCGGGGAGCTGTTTTTT.

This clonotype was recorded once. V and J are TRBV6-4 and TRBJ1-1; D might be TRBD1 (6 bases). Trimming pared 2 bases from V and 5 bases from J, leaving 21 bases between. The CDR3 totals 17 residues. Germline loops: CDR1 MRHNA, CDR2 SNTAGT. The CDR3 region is CASSDPGEGHFNTEAFF. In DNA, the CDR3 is TGTGCCAGCAGTGACCCAGGGGAGGGACACTTTAATACTGAAGCTTTCTTT.

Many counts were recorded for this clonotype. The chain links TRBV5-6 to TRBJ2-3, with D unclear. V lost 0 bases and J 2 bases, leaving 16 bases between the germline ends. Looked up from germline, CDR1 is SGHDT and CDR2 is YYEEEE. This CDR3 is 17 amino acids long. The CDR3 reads CASSLEGSDLPTDTQYF. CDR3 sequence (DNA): TGTGCCAGCAGCTTGGAGGGTAGTGACTTACCCACAGATACGCAGTATTTT.

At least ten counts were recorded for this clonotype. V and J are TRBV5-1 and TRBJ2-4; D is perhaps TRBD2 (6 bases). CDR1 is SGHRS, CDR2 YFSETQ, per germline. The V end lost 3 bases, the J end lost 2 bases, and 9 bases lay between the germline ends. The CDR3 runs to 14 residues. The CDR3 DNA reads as TGCGCCAGCAGCTGGGGGGAAACCAAAAACATTCAGTACTTC. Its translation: CASSWGETKNIQYF.

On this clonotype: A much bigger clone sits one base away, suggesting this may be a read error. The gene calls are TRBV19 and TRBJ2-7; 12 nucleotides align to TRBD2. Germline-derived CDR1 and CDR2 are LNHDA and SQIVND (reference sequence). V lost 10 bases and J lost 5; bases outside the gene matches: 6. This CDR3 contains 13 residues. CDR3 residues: CATRTSGTNEQYF. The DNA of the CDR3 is TGTGCCACCAGGACTAGCGGGACCAACGAGCAGTACTTC.

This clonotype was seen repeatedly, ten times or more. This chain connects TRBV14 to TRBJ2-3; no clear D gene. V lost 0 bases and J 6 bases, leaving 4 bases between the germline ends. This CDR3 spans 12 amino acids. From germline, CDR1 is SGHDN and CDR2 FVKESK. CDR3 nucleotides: TGTGCCAGCAGCCAAGATTATGATACGCAGTATTTT. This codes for CASSQDYDTQYF.

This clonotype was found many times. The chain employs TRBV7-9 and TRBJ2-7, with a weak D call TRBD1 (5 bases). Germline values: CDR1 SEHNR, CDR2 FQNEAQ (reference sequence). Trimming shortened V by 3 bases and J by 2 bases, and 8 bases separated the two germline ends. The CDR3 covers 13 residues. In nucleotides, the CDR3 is TGTGCCAGCAGCTTGGGCAGGGCCTACGAGCAGTACTTC. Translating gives CASSLGRAYEQYF. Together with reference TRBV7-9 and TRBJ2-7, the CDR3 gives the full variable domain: DTGVSQNPRHKITKRGQNVTFRCDPISEHNRLYWYRQTLGQGPEFLTYFQNEAQLEKSRLLSDRFSAERPKGSFSTLEIQRTEQGDSAMYLCASSLGRAYEQYFGPGTRLTVT.

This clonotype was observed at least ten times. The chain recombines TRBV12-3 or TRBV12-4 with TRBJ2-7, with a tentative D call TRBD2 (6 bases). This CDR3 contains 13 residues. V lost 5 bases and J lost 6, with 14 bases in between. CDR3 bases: TGTGCCAGCAGTCTTTCAGAGGAGGGCGAGCAGTACTTC. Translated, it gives CASSLSEEGEQYF.

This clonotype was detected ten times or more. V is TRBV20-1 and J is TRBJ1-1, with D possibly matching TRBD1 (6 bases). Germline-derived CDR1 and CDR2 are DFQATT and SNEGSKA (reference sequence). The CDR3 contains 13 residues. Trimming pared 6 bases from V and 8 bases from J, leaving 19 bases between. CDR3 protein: CSAPLLGGREAFF. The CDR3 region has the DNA TGCAGTGCCCCACTTTTAGGGGGGAGGGAAGCTTTCTTT.

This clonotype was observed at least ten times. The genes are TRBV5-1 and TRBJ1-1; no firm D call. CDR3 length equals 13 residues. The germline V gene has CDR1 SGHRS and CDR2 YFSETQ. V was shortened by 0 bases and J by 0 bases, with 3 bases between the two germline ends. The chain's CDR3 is CASSLDVNTEAFF. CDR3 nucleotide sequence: TGCGCCAGCAGCTTGGACGTGAACACTGAAGCTTTCTTT.

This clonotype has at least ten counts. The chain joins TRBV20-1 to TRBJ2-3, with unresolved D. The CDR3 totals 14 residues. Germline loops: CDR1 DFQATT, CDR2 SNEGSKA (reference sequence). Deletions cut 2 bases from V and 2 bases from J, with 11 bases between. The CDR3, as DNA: TGCAGTGCTAGAAGCCTACCGGTCACAGATACGCAGTATTTT. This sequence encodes CSARSLPVTDTQYF.

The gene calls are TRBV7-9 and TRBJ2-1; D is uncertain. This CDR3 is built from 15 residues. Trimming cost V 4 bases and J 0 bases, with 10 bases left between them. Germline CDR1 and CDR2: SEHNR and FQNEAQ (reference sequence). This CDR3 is CASSYSESSYNEQFF. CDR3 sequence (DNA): TGTGCCAGCAGCTACAGCGAAAGCTCCTACAATGAGCAGTTCTTC.

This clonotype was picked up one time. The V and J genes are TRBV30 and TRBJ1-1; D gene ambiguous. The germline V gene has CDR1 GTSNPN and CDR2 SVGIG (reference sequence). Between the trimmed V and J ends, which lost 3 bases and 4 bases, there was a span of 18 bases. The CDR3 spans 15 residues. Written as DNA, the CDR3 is TGTGCCTGGAGAAGTGAGGGTTCGAGAGTCACTGAAGCTTTCTTT. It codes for CAWRSEGSRVTEAFF.

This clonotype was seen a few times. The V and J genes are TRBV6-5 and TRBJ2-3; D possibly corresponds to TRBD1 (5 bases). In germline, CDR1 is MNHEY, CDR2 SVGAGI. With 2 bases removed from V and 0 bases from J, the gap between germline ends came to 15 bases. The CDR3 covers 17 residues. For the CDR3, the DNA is TGTGCCAGCAGTTACCTCACAGGAGTACCTAGCACAGATACGCAGTATTTT. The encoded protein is CASSYLTGVPSTDTQYF.

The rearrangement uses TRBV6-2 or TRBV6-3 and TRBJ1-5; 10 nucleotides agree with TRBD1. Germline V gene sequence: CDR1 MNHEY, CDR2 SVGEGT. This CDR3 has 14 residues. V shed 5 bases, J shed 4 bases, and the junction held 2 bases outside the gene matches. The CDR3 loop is CASSGQGGNQPQHF. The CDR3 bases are TGTGCCAGCAGTGGACAGGGGGGTAATCAGCCCCAGCATTTT.

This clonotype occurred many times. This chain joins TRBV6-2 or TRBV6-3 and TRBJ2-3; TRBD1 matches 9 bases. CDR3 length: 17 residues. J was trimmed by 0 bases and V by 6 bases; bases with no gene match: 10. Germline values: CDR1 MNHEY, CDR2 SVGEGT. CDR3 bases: TGTGCCAGCAGAGAGGGACAGGGAGGAACTAGCACAGATACGCAGTATTTT. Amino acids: CASREGQGGTSTDTQYF.

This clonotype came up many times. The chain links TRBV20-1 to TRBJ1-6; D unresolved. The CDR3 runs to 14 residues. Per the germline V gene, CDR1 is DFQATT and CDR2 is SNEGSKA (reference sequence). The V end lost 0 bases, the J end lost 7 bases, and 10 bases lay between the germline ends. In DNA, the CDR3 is TGCAGTGCTAGAGAACAGCGACGAAATTCACCCCTCCACTTT. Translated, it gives CSAREQRRNSPLHF.